Listed below are T cell receptor beta chains from one sample, sequenced in a study of T-cell memory formation after mild COVID-19. MiXCR, applied by TCRdb to the 5' RACE reads, yields one record per CDR3 protein. The sample contains hundreds of thousands of distinct CDR3 sequences, about 20% of which appear only once. The material sequenced was PBMCs or a T cell subset sorted from them (not recorded which). These TCRs come from an adult woman who had mild COVID-19 (a few samples of this study predate the infection). Cell type and time point are not known. CDR3s include the opening cysteine and the closing phenylalanine or tryptophan.

v_call	j_call	cdr3_aa
TRBV12-3/TRBV12-4	TRBJ2-2	CASRRDVRELFF
TRBV5-5	TRBJ1-5	CASSLLGWGNQPQHF
TRBV18	TRBJ2-3	CASSGAQRADTQYF
TRBV7-9	TRBJ2-1	CASSLAGGSMNEQFF
TRBV12-3/TRBV12-4	TRBJ1-5	CASSPGQGRGNQPQHF
TRBV15	TRBJ2-7	CATSMPGSIYEQYF
TRBV6-5	TRBJ1-1	CASSYSDWSTEAFF
TRBV4-2	TRBJ2-1	CASSQGTSGRYEQFF
TRBV5-6	TRBJ2-3	CASSLLNSGSRTQYF
TRBV12-3/TRBV12-4	TRBJ2-1	CASSPPGLAGGPFDEQFF
TRBV6-1	TRBJ2-1	CASSDYGLAGNEQFF
TRBV18	TRBJ1-4	CASSPPEGGKLFF
TRBV12-3/TRBV12-4	TRBJ2-2	CASSFRVGELFF
TRBV9	TRBJ1-1	CASSAGQGSGITEAFF
TRBV5-6	TRBJ2-1	CASSFVGQGFNEQFF
TRBV12-3/TRBV12-4	TRBJ2-2	CASSWTGENTGELFF
TRBV20-1	TRBJ1-5	CSASPPGAGQPQHF